These T cell receptor beta chains were read from a single sample in a study of blood T cells in healthy people across ages. TCRdb passed the 5' RACE reads through MiXCR, listing each CDR3 protein once. There are 1.5 million or so distinct CDR3 sequences in the sample; approximately 42% occur only once, and under 5% lies in the top ten. The source material was blood. The receptors here all came from a woman in her late teens or twenties in good health. CDR3s include the opening cysteine and the closing phenylalanine or tryptophan. A D gene is named only where the DNA matches it firmly. Not all rows give a size; the values are once, few, many and, for expanded clones, a class.

D gene: -; clone size: -; J gene: TRBJ1-2; V gene: TRBV28; CDR3 protein: CSSSLIRQGAYGYTF; CDR3 DNA: TGTTCCAGCAGTTTAATTAGGCAGGGAGCTTATGGCTACACCTTC
D gene: -; clone size: few; J gene: TRBJ2-7; V gene: TRBV20-1; CDR3 protein: CSASDSLKTGSYEQYF; CDR3 DNA: TGCAGTGCTAGTGACAGCTTAAAGACGGGCTCCTACGAGCAGTACTTC
D gene: TRBD1; clone size: -; J gene: TRBJ1-5; V gene: TRBV27; CDR3 protein: CASSLRGLGGSNQPQHF; CDR3 DNA: TGTGCCAGCAGTTTGAGGGGGCTCGGCGGGAGCAATCAGCCCCAGCATTTT
D gene: TRBD1; clone size: -; J gene: TRBJ1-2; V gene: TRBV4-2; CDR3 protein: CASSRSPGQAVQANYGYTF; CDR3 DNA: TGTGCCAGCAGCCGCTCTCCGGGACAGGCCGTGCAAGCTAACTATGGCTACACCTTC
D gene: TRBD2; clone size: few; J gene: TRBJ2-5; V gene: TRBV20-1; CDR3 protein: CSARRLAGVQETQYF; CDR3 DNA: TGCAGTGCTAGAAGACTAGCGGGAGTCCAAGAGACCCAGTACTTC
D gene: TRBD2; clone size: few; J gene: TRBJ2-1; V gene: TRBV11-2; CDR3 protein: CASSRAGTSGGGPYNEQFF; CDR3 DNA: TGTGCCAGCAGCAGGGCCGGGACTAGCGGGGGGGGACCCTACAATGAGCAGTTCTTC
D gene: -; clone size: few; J gene: TRBJ2-7; V gene: TRBV7-2; CDR3 protein: CASSLKVSGLHYEQYF; CDR3 DNA: TGTGCCAGCAGCTTAAAGGTATCGGGACTTCACTACGAGCAGTACTTC
D gene: TRBD2; clone size: few; J gene: TRBJ2-1; V gene: TRBV7-8; CDR3 protein: CASSLVATAGIDEQFF; CDR3 DNA: TGTGCCAGCAGCTTAGTAGCCACAGCGGGAATCGATGAGCAGTTCTTC
D gene: -; clone size: -; J gene: TRBJ1-2; V gene: TRBV29-1; CDR3 protein: CSVGSWSYGYTF; CDR3 DNA: TGCAGCGTTGGTTCGTGGTCCTATGGCTACACCTTC
D gene: -; clone size: -; J gene: TRBJ1-1; V gene: TRBV12-3/TRBV12-4; CDR3 protein: CASSPSRGGGTEAFF; CDR3 DNA: TGTGCCAGCAGTCCCTCTAGGGGAGGGGGCACTGAAGCTTTCTTT
D gene: -; clone size: few; J gene: TRBJ2-1; V gene: TRBV11-2; CDR3 protein: CASSLIFGQFF; CDR3 DNA: TGTGCCAGCAGCTTAATCTTCGGGCAGTTCTTC
D gene: TRBD2; clone size: -; J gene: TRBJ2-7; V gene: TRBV27; CDR3 protein: CTSSLAGGLYEQYF; CDR3 DNA: TGTACCAGCAGTCTAGCGGGAGGTCTCTACGAGCAGTACTTC
D gene: -; clone size: -; J gene: TRBJ2-7; V gene: TRBV15; CDR3 protein: CATSRDPGRDYEQYF; CDR3 DNA: TGTGCCACCAGCAGAGATCCGGGCAGAGACTACGAGCAGTACTTC
D gene: -; clone size: -; J gene: TRBJ1-1; V gene: TRBV4-3; CDR3 protein: CASSQVPDTLNTEAFF; CDR3 DNA: TGCGCCAGCAGCCAAGTTCCTGACACGCTTAACACTGAAGCTTTCTTT
D gene: TRBD1; clone size: -; J gene: TRBJ1-1; V gene: TRBV24-1; CDR3 protein: CATSDATAGTGGPEAFF; CDR3 DNA: TGTGCCACCAGTGATGCTACAGCCGGGACAGGGGGTCCCGAAGCTTTCTTT
D gene: -; clone size: -; J gene: TRBJ1-2; V gene: TRBV12-3/TRBV12-4; CDR3 protein: CASNFPGTPYGYTF; CDR3 DNA: TGTGCCAGCAATTTCCCCGGGACCCCGTATGGCTACACCTTC
D gene: TRBD1; clone size: -; J gene: TRBJ2-3; V gene: TRBV4-2; CDR3 protein: CASCHIANRGRTDTQYF; CDR3 DNA: TGTGCCAGCTGCCATATAGCGAACAGGGGGCGAACAGATACGCAGTATTTT
D gene: TRBD1; clone size: -; J gene: TRBJ2-1; V gene: TRBV12-3/TRBV12-4; CDR3 protein: CASTTSDRQEGEQFF; CDR3 DNA: TGTGCCAGCACCACATCGGACAGGCAGGAAGGCGAGCAGTTCTTC
D gene: TRBD2; clone size: -; J gene: TRBJ2-7; V gene: TRBV11-2; CDR3 protein: CASSLVAGPSYEQYF; CDR3 DNA: TGTGCCAGCAGCTTAGTAGCGGGTCCTTCCTACGAGCAGTACTTC
D gene: -; clone size: -; J gene: TRBJ2-3; V gene: TRBV28; CDR3 protein: CASSFRVGDTQYF; CDR3 DNA: TGTGCCAGCAGTTTCAGGGTAGGAGATACGCAGTATTTT
D gene: -; clone size: -; J gene: TRBJ1-4; V gene: TRBV4-3; CDR3 protein: CASSQGGRPEKLFF; CDR3 DNA: TGCGCCAGCAGCCAAGGTGGCCGCCCCGAAAAACTGTTTTTT
D gene: -; clone size: -; J gene: TRBJ2-3; V gene: TRBV29-1; CDR3 protein: CSVGRLVSLDTQYF; CDR3 DNA: TGCAGCGTTGGCCGGCTCGTCAGCTTAGATACGCAGTATTTT
D gene: -; clone size: few; J gene: TRBJ2-7; V gene: TRBV6-6; CDR3 protein: CASSFSGEGPFSYEQYF; CDR3 DNA: TGTGCCAGCAGTTTCTCGGGAGAGGGACCTTTTTCCTACGAGCAGTACTTC
D gene: -; clone size: few; J gene: TRBJ2-3; V gene: TRBV11-2; CDR3 protein: CASSLDTGMADTQYF; CDR3 DNA: TGTGCCAGCAGCTTAGACACAGGGATGGCAGATACGCAGTATTTT
D gene: -; clone size: few; J gene: TRBJ2-1; V gene: TRBV4-1; CDR3 protein: CASSQVLLRNEQFF; CDR3 DNA: TGCGCCAGCAGCCAAGTCCTCTTGCGCAATGAGCAGTTCTTC
D gene: -; clone size: many; J gene: TRBJ2-5; V gene: TRBV5-1; CDR3 protein: CASSLDWETQYF; CDR3 DNA: TGCGCCAGCAGCTTGGACTGGGAGACCCAGTACTTC
D gene: TRBD2; clone size: -; J gene: TRBJ2-5; V gene: TRBV5-4; CDR3 protein: CASSHRTSGGMYQETQYF; CDR3 DNA: TGTGCCAGCAGCCATAGGACTAGCGGGGGGATGTACCAAGAGACCCAGTACTTC
D gene: -; clone size: few; J gene: TRBJ2-1; V gene: TRBV5-1; CDR3 protein: CASSSGELQSSYNEQFF; CDR3 DNA: TGCGCCAGCAGCTCTGGGGAACTCCAGAGCTCCTACAATGAGCAGTTCTTC
D gene: -; clone size: -; J gene: TRBJ2-4; V gene: TRBV3-1; CDR3 protein: CASSQVAGRNIQYF; CDR3 DNA: TGTGCCAGCAGCCAAGTCGCCGGAAGGAACATTCAGTACTTC
D gene: -; clone size: -; J gene: TRBJ2-5; V gene: TRBV5-5; CDR3 protein: CASSLIGRGETQYF; CDR3 DNA: TGTGCCAGCAGCCTAATCGGACGTGGGGAGACCCAGTACTTC
D gene: -; clone size: -; J gene: TRBJ1-4; V gene: TRBV28; CDR3 protein: CASSLLTGNSEKLFF; CDR3 DNA: TGTGCCAGCAGTTTGCTTACAGGGAATTCTGAAAAACTGTTTTTT
D gene: -; clone size: few; J gene: TRBJ2-1; V gene: TRBV5-1; CDR3 protein: CASAWASGNEQFF; CDR3 DNA: TGCGCCAGCGCATGGGCATCGGGCAATGAGCAGTTCTTC